A selection of T cell receptor beta chains follows, all from one sample in a study of blood T cells in healthy people across ages. TCRdb re-called the 5' RACE reads with MiXCR, one entry per CDR3 protein. The sample gives roughly 800,000 distinct CDR3 sequences, about 62% of which show up once; roughly 22% is in the top ten. Sequencing input: blood. All receptors come from a man aged 25-40 years in good health. Each CDR3 is given with its conserved first and last residue. A D gene is named only where the DNA matches it firmly. For some rows the clone size is stated as once, few or many, or as a class when expanded; others skip it.

-	TRBV11-2	-	TRBJ2-7	CASSLDPGLEQYF	TGTGCCAGCAGCTTAGACCCCGGGCTCGAGCAGTACTTC
TRBD2	TRBV7-3	-	TRBJ2-4	CASGEGLAKNIQYF	TGTGCCAGTGGGGAGGGGTTAGCCAAAAACATTCAGTACTTC
-	TRBV5-5	few	TRBJ1-2	CASRPDSIYGYTF	TGTGCCAGCAGACCGGACTCGATCTATGGCTACACCTTC
-	TRBV10-3	few	TRBJ1-1	CAIINAGEAFF	TGTGCCATCATAAACGCGGGCGAAGCTTTCTTT
-	TRBV20-1	-	TRBJ2-7	CSARDRLLTYEQYF	TGCAGTGCCAGAGACAGGCTGCTGACCTACGAGCAGTACTTC
TRBD1	TRBV10-3	-	TRBJ1-2	CVISEENRGYSYTF	TGTGTCATCAGTGAGGAGAACAGGGGGTATAGCTACACCTTC
-	TRBV9	-	TRBJ2-5	CASSVEEETQYF	TGTGCCAGCAGCGTTGAGGAAGAGACCCAGTACTTC
-	TRBV7-3	-	TRBJ1-2	CASSLTGSAGRNGYTF	TGTGCCAGCAGCTTAACCGGGTCGGCAGGGAGGAATGGCTACACCTTC
-	TRBV20-1	many	TRBJ2-5	CSATLAGETQYF	TGCAGTGCTACCTTAGCTGGGGAGACCCAGTACTTC
TRBD2	TRBV4-2	-	TRBJ2-4	CASSRLSGGNQNIQYF	TGTGCCAGCAGCAGACTTAGCGGGGGTAACCAAAACATTCAGTACTTC
-	TRBV29-1	few	TRBJ2-7	CSVGHSDEQYF	TGCAGCGTTGGACATTCGGACGAGCAGTACTTC
-	TRBV2	-	TRBJ2-2	CASNKGSTGELFF	TGTGCCAGCAATAAGGGGTCCACCGGGGAGCTGTTTTTT
-	TRBV12-3/TRBV12-4	-	TRBJ2-2	CASRLAGPFTGELFF	TGTGCCAGCAGACTGGCAGGGCCCTTCACCGGGGAGCTGTTTTTT
TRBD2	TRBV30	-	TRBJ2-5	CAWSLPGLAGVTQYF	TGTGCCTGGAGTCTCCCAGGACTAGCGGGAGTGACCCAGTACTTC
-	TRBV7-2	-	TRBJ1-2	CASSPLEGYGYTF	TGTGCCAGCAGCCCCTTGGAGGGGTATGGCTACACCTTC
-	TRBV4-3	once	TRBJ2-1	CASSQERNNEQFF	TGCGCCAGCAGCCAAGAACGGAACAATGAGCAGTTCTTC
TRBD2	TRBV7-2	-	TRBJ2-2	CASSQTAGATGELFF	TGTGCCAGCAGCCAGACAGCGGGAGCAACCGGGGAGCTGTTTTTT
-	TRBV14	-	TRBJ1-2	CASSQDALNYGYTF	TGTGCCAGCAGCCAAGACGCGTTAAACTATGGCTACACCTTC
-	TRBV20-1	-	TRBJ1-1	CSASSADIEAFF	TGCAGTGCTAGTTCGGCAGATATTGAAGCTTTCTTT
-	TRBV27	few	TRBJ2-3	CASTYSGSTDTQYF	TGTGCCAGCACTTATAGCGGTAGCACAGATACGCAGTATTTT
-	TRBV12-3/TRBV12-4	-	TRBJ2-3	CASNHSPGPATDTQYF	TGTGCCAGCAACCATTCCCCGGGACCGGCGACAGATACGCAGTATTTT
TRBD1	TRBV29-1	-	TRBJ2-3	CSVLDRATDTQYF	TGCAGCGTCCTCGACAGGGCCACAGATACGCAGTATTTT
TRBD2	TRBV12-3/TRBV12-4	many	TRBJ2-3	CASSFGGRADAQYF	TGTGCCAGCAGTTTCGGGGGGAGAGCAGATGCGCAGTATTTT
-	TRBV10-3	-	TRBJ2-1	CAISDGLARLNEQFF	TGTGCCATCAGTGATGGTCTAGCGAGGCTCAATGAGCAGTTCTTC
-	TRBV10-3	few	TRBJ1-5	CATRTAENQPQHF	TGTGCCACTAGGACGGCGGAAAATCAGCCCCAGCATTTT
-	TRBV28	-	TRBJ2-5	CASSRPRVGTQYF	TGTGCCAGCAGTCGTCCCCGGGTGGGGACCCAGTACTTC
TRBD2	TRBV28	-	TRBJ2-1	CASIPARSSGSISYNEQFF	TGTGCCAGCATCCCTGCCCGTTCTAGCGGCTCTATCTCCTACAATGAGCAGTTCTTC
-	TRBV27	-	TRBJ1-6	CASSLSDASYNSPLHF	TGTGCCAGCAGTTTATCGGACGCCTCCTATAATTCACCCCTCCACTTT
-	TRBV7-2	-	TRBJ2-7	CASRFPSSYEQYF	TGTGCCAGCAGGTTCCCGAGTAGTTACGAGCAGTACTTC
-	TRBV21-1	few	TRBJ1-1	CASNGDREAFF	TGTGCCAGCAATGGGGACCGTGAAGCTTTCTTT
-	TRBV27	few	TRBJ2-7	CASSLDYDRAYEQYF	TGTGCCAGCAGCCTGGACTATGACAGGGCGTACGAGCAGTACTTC
TRBD1	TRBV29-1	-	TRBJ2-5	CSVDDRGPGTQYF	TGCAGCGTTGACGACAGGGGCCCCGGGACCCAGTACTTC
-	TRBV18	-	TRBJ2-6	CASSPIQGSGANVLTF	TGTGCCAGCTCACCAATACAGGGTTCGGGGGCCAACGTCCTGACTTTC
-	TRBV11-2	-	TRBJ2-2	CASSPRQAGAGELFF	TGTGCCAGCAGCCCTCGACAGGCTGGGGCCGGGGAGCTGTTTTTT
-	TRBV20-1	-	TRBJ2-3	CSASPKWPGDTQYF	TGCAGTGCTAGTCCAAAATGGCCAGGAGATACGCAGTATTTT
-	TRBV11-1	-	TRBJ2-7	CASSLDEGQGPGYDEQYF	TGTGCCAGCAGCTTAGACGAAGGTCAGGGGCCGGGGTATGACGAGCAGTACTTC
TRBD2	TRBV9	few	TRBJ2-5	CASSVASGTRNGETQYF	TGTGCCAGCAGCGTAGCCTCAGGGACTAGAAATGGAGAGACCCAGTACTTC
TRBD1	TRBV20-1	few	TRBJ2-7	CSARTFGQGSEQYF	TGCAGTGCTAGGACGTTCGGACAGGGCTCCGAGCAGTACTTC
TRBD2	TRBV7-2	-	TRBJ2-3	CASSKGLAGVADTQYF	TGTGCCAGCAGCAAAGGACTAGCGGGAGTTGCAGATACGCAGTATTTT
TRBD1	TRBV4-2	-	TRBJ2-2	CASSQGQGNGELFF	TGTGCCAGCAGCCAGGGACAGGGGAACGGGGAGCTGTTTTTT
TRBD1	TRBV28	-	TRBJ2-6	CASSLGTGAGANVLTF	TGTGCCAGCAGTCTTGGGACAGGGGCTGGGGCCAACGTCCTGACTTTC
-	TRBV5-1	-	TRBJ2-1	CASSLEGGYNEQFF	TGCGCCAGCAGCTTGGAGGGGGGGTACAATGAGCAGTTCTTC
TRBD2	TRBV4-2	-	TRBJ2-1	CASSQLLSVPSGRGNEQFF	TGTGCCAGCAGCCAGCTTCTGTCCGTTCCTAGCGGGAGAGGTAATGAGCAGTTCTTC
-	TRBV20-1	-	TRBJ1-2	CSARATGFLYGYTF	TGCAGTGCTAGAGCAACAGGCTTCCTCTATGGCTACACCTTC
TRBD1	TRBV20-1	-	TRBJ1-6	CSATRQGNSPLHF	TGCAGTGCCACAAGACAGGGGAATTCACCCCTCCACTTT